A selection of T cell receptor beta chains follows, all from one sample in a study of blood T cell repertoires in COVID-19. TCRdb keeps only in-frame clones here, not all; method: immunoSEQ multiplex PCR. The sample includes 100,000 to 150,000 clones, about 82% of them seen just once. Sample: peripheral blood. These receptors all stem from a human donor in a cohort sampled during active COVID-19. Each CDR3 is given with its conserved first and last residue. A D gene is named only where the DNA matches it firmly. A row's size may be missing; if present it is once, few, many or a size class.

d_gene,len,v_gene,abundance,j_gene,CDR3nt,CDR3aa
TRBD2,17,TRBV11-3,.,TRBJ2-7,TGTGCCAGCAGCTTAGGCAGGACTAGCGGGGGAATTTACGAGCAGTACTTC,CASSLGRTSGGIYEQYF
TRBD1,15,TRBV5-6,.,TRBJ2-1,TGTGCCAGCAGCTTGGGACAGGGTGGGTACAATGAGCAGTTCTTC,CASSLGQGGYNEQFF
TRBD1,17,TRBV27,.,TRBJ2-5,TGTGCCAGCAGTTCTTACGGACAGGACACCAACCGGGAGACCCAGTACTTC,CASSSYGQDTNRETQYF
TRBD2,15,TRBV24-1,once,TRBJ2-1,TGTGCCACCAGTGACCCCCGGACTAGCGGACGTGAGCAGTTCTTC,CATSDPRTSGREQFF
.,15,TRBV15,.,TRBJ1-2,TGTGCCACCAGCAGAGATAGGGGGGGCCTCTATGGCTACACCTTC,CATSRDRGGLYGYTF
TRBD2,19,TRBV9,.,TRBJ2-3,TGTGCCAGCAGCTCACGTGGAGTTACTAGCGGGACGGGTGCAGATACGCAGTATTTT,CASSSRGVTSGTGADTQYF
.,12,TRBV18,once,TRBJ2-3,TGTGCCAGCGCCCGGGAGAGGACTACGCAGTATTTT,CASARERTTQYF
TRBD1,16,TRBV28,once,TRBJ1-1,TGTGCCAGCAGTTCTCTCACAGGGGTGGGGAACACTGAAGCTTTCTTT,CASSSLTGVGNTEAFF
.,13,TRBV10-2,.,TRBJ1-1,TGCGCCAGCGAGGGTGCGGAGAACACTGAAGCTTTCTTT,CASEGAENTEAFF
.,14,TRBV6-5,.,TRBJ1-2,TGTGCCAGCAGTTACGGGGCTAGTCTTTATGGCTACACCTTC,CASSYGASLYGYTF
.,14,TRBV7-9,.,TRBJ1-2,TGTGCCAGCAGCTTAACTCAGGGCCCTTATGGCTACACCTTC,CASSLTQGPYGYTF
.,13,TRBV7-9,.,TRBJ1-2,TGTGCCAGCAGCGCCAGGACAGAGTATGGCTACACCTTC,CASSARTEYGYTF
TRBD2,15,TRBV7-9,.,TRBJ2-1,TGTGCCAGCAGCTTAGGCGCGGGAGGGACCGATGAGCAGTTCTTC,CASSLGAGGTDEQFF
TRBD2,15,TRBV24-1,few,TRBJ2-1,TGTGCCACCAGTGATTCGGAGGGACTAGTCAATGAGCAGTTCTTC,CATSDSEGLVNEQFF